The clone carrying this T cell receptor (beta chain) was seen more than once but under ten times. The target antigen is unknown. PCR was performed a second time for about 7 to 11 cycles using a sample-barcoded 5' primer and a J-beta primer mix. TCRdb analysed the 5' RACE reads with MiXCR anew, one entry per CDR3 protein. The repertoire holds about 1.8 million distinct CDR3 sequences, with about 50% as singletons. Germline values: CDR1 DFQATT, CDR2 SNEGSKA (reference sequence). The CDR3 is 14 amino acids. The data derive from a study of blood T cells in healthy people across ages. Study-wide results and caveats: Shifts in expanded clonotypes may have been confounded by donor CMV status, which was unknown. Naive CD4+ cell counts and diversity both ran higher in long-lived than in aged donors.

Sequenced material: blood. The chain joins TRBV20-1 to TRBJ2-7, with TRBD1 matching 8 bases. The assigned J gene may be wrong: the sequence end matches TRBJ2-4 better. This receptor was obtained from a woman aged 35 to 49 in good health. The CDR3 DNA reads TGCAGTGCTAGAGATAACAGGGGGAGAAACATTCAGTACTTC. Translation gives CSARDNRGRNIQYF.